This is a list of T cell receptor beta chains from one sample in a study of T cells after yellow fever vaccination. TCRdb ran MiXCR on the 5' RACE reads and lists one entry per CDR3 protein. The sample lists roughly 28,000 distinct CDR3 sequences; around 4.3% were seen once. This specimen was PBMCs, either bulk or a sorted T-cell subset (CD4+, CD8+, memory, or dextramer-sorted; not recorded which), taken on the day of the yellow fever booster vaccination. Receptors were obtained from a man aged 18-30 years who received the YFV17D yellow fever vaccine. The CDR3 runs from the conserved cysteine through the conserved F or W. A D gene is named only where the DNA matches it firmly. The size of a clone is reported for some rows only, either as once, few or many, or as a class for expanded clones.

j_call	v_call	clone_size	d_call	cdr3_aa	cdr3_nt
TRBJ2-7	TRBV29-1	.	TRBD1	CSVGDRGYEQYF	TGCAGCGTAGGGGACAGGGGATACGAGCAGTACTTC
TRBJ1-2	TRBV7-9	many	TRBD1	CASSFGRGGAYGYTF	TGTGCCAGCAGCTTTGGGAGAGGGGGCGCTTATGGCTACACCTTC
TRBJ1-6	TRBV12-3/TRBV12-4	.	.	CASRYDKEGTSYNSPLHF	TGTGCCAGCAGATACGACAAGGAGGGGACCTCCTATAATTCACCCCTCCACTTT
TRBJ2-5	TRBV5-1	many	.	CASTRQRLEETQYF	TGCGCCAGCACCCGCCAGCGTCTTGAGGAGACCCAGTACTTC
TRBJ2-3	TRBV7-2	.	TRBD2	CASSPHTSGEGYTQYF	TGTGCCAGCAGCCCCCATACTAGCGGGGAGGGGTATACGCAGTATTTT
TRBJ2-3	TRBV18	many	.	CASSPMVSYTDTQYF	TGTGCCAGCTCACCCATGGTTTCCTACACAGATACGCAGTATTTT
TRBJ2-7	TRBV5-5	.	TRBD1	CASSLAGQGYEQYF	TGTGCCAGCAGCTTGGCGGGACAGGGCTACGAGCAGTACTTC
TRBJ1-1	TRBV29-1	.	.	CSVVQNTEAFF	TGCAGCGTGGTCCAGAACACTGAAGCTTTCTTT
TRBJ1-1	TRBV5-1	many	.	CASSFQGAGTEAFF	TGCGCCAGCAGCTTTCAGGGTGCAGGGACTGAAGCTTTCTTT
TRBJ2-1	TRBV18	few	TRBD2	CASSQGLAREQFF	TGTGCCAGCTCACAGGGACTAGCTCGTGAGCAGTTCTTC
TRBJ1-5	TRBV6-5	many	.	CASSYSFGQPQHF	TGTGCCAGCAGTTACTCTTTCGGTCAGCCCCAGCATTTT
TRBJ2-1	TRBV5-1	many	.	CASAPDPYNEQFF	TGCGCCAGCGCCCCTGACCCGTACAATGAGCAGTTCTTC
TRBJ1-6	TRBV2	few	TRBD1	CASSGQGVNSPLHF	TGTGCCAGCAGCGGACAGGGGGTTAATTCACCCCTCCACTTT
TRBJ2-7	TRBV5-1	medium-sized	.	CASSLEIPDEQYF	TGCGCCAGCAGCTTGGAAATACCGGACGAGCAGTACTTC
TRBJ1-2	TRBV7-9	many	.	CASSSRTVYGYTF	TGTGCCAGCAGCTCGAGGACAGTTTATGGCTACACCTTC
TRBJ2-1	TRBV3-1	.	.	CASSPPSNEQFF	TGTGCCAGCAGCCCCCCGAGCAATGAGCAGTTCTTC
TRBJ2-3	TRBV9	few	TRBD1	CASSTGGWRTDTQYF	TGTGCCAGCTCAACAGGGGGTTGGCGCACAGATACGCAGTATTTT
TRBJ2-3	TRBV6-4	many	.	CASSEVSGGSTDTQYF	TGTGCCAGCAGTGAGGTGTCGGGCGGGAGCACAGATACGCAGTATTTT
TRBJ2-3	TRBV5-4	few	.	CASHRGTDTQYF	TGTGCCAGCCACAGGGGCACAGATACGCAGTATTTT
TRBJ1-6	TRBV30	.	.	CARTEKYNSPLHF	TGTGCCCGGACGGAGAAATATAATTCACCCCTCCACTTT
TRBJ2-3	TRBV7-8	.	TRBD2	CASSRKAGGKNTDTQYF	TGTGCCAGCAGTAGAAAAGCGGGGGGGAAGAACACAGATACGCAGTATTTT
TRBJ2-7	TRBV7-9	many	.	CASSDRDNLAYEQYF	TGTGCCAGCAGCGACCGGGACAACCTCGCCTACGAGCAGTACTTC
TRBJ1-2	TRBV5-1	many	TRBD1	CASSEGQGGYGYTF	TGCGCCAGCAGCGAGGGACAGGGCGGCTATGGCTACACCTTC
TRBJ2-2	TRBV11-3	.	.	CASSSASMNTGELFF	TGTGCCAGCAGCTCCGCCTCCATGAACACCGGGGAGCTGTTTTTT
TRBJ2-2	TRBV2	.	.	CASSGVSTGELFF	TGTGCCAGCAGTGGGGTTAGCACCGGGGAGCTGTTTTTT
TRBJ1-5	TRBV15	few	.	CSNQPQHF	TGTAGCAATCAGCCCCAGCATTTT
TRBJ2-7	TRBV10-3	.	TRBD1	CASGQGVVSYEQYF	TGTGCCAGCGGACAGGGAGTGGTCTCCTACGAGCAGTACTTC
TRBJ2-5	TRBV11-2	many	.	CASSFGAQETQYF	TGTGCCAGCAGCTTCGGGGCCCAAGAGACCCAGTACTTC
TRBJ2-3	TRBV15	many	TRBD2	CATSIRLAGSTDTQYF	TGTGCCACCAGCATTCGACTAGCGGGAAGCACAGATACGCAGTATTTT
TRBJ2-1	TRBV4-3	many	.	CASSQDGVSWEYNEQFF	TGCGCCAGCAGCCAAGATGGGGTCAGCTGGGAGTACAATGAGCAGTTCTTC
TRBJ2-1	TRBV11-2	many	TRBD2	CASSLASLGLAGGYNEQFF	TGTGCCAGCAGCTTAGCCTCCCTAGGACTAGCGGGGGGGTACAATGAGCAGTTCTTC
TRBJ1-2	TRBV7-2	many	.	CASSLAGGNGYTF	TGTGCCAGCAGCTTAGCGGGGGGGAATGGCTACACCTTC
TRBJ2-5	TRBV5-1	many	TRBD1	CASSWGTVGETQYF	TGCGCCAGCAGCTGGGGGACAGTGGGCGAGACCCAGTACTTC
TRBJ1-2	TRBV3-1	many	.	CASSYTAFEGYTF	TGTGCCAGCAGCTACACGGCGTTTGAGGGCTACACCTTC
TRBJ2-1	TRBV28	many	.	CASSSPYNEQFF	TGTGCCAGCAGTTCGCCTTACAATGAGCAGTTCTTC
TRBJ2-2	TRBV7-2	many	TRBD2	CASSLGGLAGLELFF	TGTGCCAGCAGCTTAGGGGGACTAGCGGGGCTCGAGCTGTTTTTT
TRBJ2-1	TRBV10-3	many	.	CAISEYNEQFF	TGTGCCATCAGTGAATACAATGAGCAGTTCTTC
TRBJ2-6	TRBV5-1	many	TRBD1	CASRRGTAFLSGANVLTF	TGCGCCAGCAGGAGGGGGACAGCATTTCTCTCTGGGGCCAACGTCCTGACTTTC
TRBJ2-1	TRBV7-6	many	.	CASSLEDGRGHEQFF	TGTGCCAGCAGCTTAGAGGATGGCAGGGGACATGAGCAGTTCTTC
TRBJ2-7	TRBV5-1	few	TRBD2	CASSGTSGGYEQYF	TGCGCCAGCAGCGGAACTAGCGGGGGCTACGAGCAGTACTTC
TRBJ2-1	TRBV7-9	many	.	CASSPTRGRRYNEQFF	TGTGCCAGCAGCCCGACCCGGGGGAGACGCTACAATGAGCAGTTCTTC
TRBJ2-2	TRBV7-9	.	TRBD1	CASRGPLRTGPMAGELFF	TGTGCCAGCAGAGGACCACTTCGGACAGGCCCCATGGCCGGGGAGCTGTTTTTT
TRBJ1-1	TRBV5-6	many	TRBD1	CASSFGTGNTEAFF	TGTGCCAGCAGCTTCGGGACAGGAAACACTGAAGCTTTCTTT
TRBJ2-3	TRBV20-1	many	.	CSAEGDSGRTDTQYF	TGCAGTGCAGAGGGAGATAGCGGACGCACAGATACGCAGTATTTT
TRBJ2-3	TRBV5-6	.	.	CASWRGTDTQYF	TGTGCCAGCTGGCGGGGCACAGATACGCAGTATTTT
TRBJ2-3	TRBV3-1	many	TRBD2	CASSRTSATDTQYF	TGTGCCAGCAGCAGGACTAGCGCGACAGATACGCAGTATTTT
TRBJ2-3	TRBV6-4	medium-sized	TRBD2	CASSEGSGGTDTQYF	TGTGCCAGCAGTGAGGGTAGCGGGGGCACAGATACGCAGTATTTT
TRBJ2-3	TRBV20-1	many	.	CSASQGGGVKYF	TGCAGTGCTAGCCAGGGAGGGGGTGTCAAGTATTTT
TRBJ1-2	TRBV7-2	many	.	CASNLSGTNYGYTF	TGTGCCAGCAACTTAAGTGGGACCAACTATGGCTACACCTTC
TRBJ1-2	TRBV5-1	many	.	CASSLGGNYGYTF	TGCGCCAGCAGCTTGGGAGGGAACTATGGCTACACCTTC
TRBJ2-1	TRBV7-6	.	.	CASSLESDGFSYNEQFF	TGTGCCAGCAGCTTAGAAAGTGACGGGTTCTCCTACAATGAGCAGTTCTTC
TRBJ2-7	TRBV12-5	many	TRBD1	CASGPGGTGGTRYF	TGTGCTAGTGGTCCCGGTGGGACAGGGGGAACCAGGTACTTC
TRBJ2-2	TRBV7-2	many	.	CASSLFTAGELFF	TGTGCCAGCAGCCTATTTACCGCCGGGGAGCTGTTTTTT
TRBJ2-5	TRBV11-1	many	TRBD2	CASSLWGTTQETQYF	TGTGCCAGCAGCTTGTGGGGGACTACTCAAGAGACCCAGTACTTC
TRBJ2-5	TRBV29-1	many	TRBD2	CSGGGSQETQYF	TGCAGCGGGGGGGGGTCACAAGAGACCCAGTACTTC
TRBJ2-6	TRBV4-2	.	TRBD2	CASSQASGGANVLTF	TGTGCCAGCAGCCAAGCTAGCGGGGGGGCCAACGTCCTGACTTTC
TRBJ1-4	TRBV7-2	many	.	CASSLPAQHLFF	TGTGCCAGCAGCTTACCTGCACAGCACCTGTTTTTT
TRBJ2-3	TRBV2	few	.	CASSDGVQGTQYF	TGTGCCAGCAGTGATGGGGTACAGGGTACGCAGTATTTT
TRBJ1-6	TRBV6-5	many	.	CASSYSIDGSSYNSPLHF	TGTGCCAGCAGTTACTCAATCGACGGAAGCTCCTATAATTCACCCCTCCACTTT
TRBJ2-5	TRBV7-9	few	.	CASSFPRQDPLRETQYF	TGTGCCAGCAGCTTTCCGAGACAGGACCCCCTCAGGGAGACCCAGTACTTC